These 17 T cell receptor beta chains were all obtained from the same sample, sequenced in a study of cytomegalovirus exposure and HLA in healthy donors. The PCR contained 60 Vbeta and 13 Jbeta primers. Data came from immunoSEQ multiplex PCR; TCRdb stores just in-frame clones and leaves some out. The repertoire includes over 140,000 clones, about 80% of them detected once, and approximately 1.5% sits in the top ten. The sequenced material came from PBMCs. The receptors shown here come from a man under 40 in good health and CMV-seropositive.

The rearrangement joins TRBV13 to TRBJ2-7, with TRBD2 matching over 8 bases. CDR1 is PRHDT and CDR2 is FYEKMQ in the germline V gene (reference sequence). The CDR3 extends over 15 amino acids. The junction had 10 bases not matched to a gene; V was cut back by 3 bases and J by 6 bases. The CDR3 nucleotides are TGTGCCAGCAGCTTTGGACTAGCAGAAAGGGTCGAGCAGTACTTC. Protein product: CASSFGLAERVEQYF.

The chain couples TRBV7-7 to TRBJ2-1, with 9 positions matching TRBD2. CDR3 length: 16 residues. CDR1 SSHAT and CDR2 FNYEAQ come from the germline V gene (reference sequence). With V trimmed by 4 bases and J by 0 bases, 4 bases remained unmatched. For the CDR3, the DNA is TGTGCCAGCAGCTCGACTAGCGGTAGCTCCTACAATGAGCAGTTCTTC. It translates to CASSSTSGSSYNEQFF.

V usage is TRBV7-3 and J usage is TRBJ2-1, with 9 bases that match TRBD2. CDR3 length equals 16 residues. Unmatched junction bases numbered 3, after V lost 3 bases and J lost 0 bases. Germline CDR1 SGHTA, CDR2 FQGTGA. The CDR3 sequence is CASSLGSGSSYNEQFF. CDR3 nucleotide sequence: TGTGCCAGCAGCTTGGGTAGCGGGAGCTCCTACAATGAGCAGTTCTTC. Drawing the rest from reference TRBV7-3 and TRBJ2-1, the complete variable domain is GAGVSQTPSNKVTEKGKYVELRCDPISGHTALYWYRQSLGQGPEFLIYFQGTGAADDSGLPNDRFFAVRPEGSVSTLKIQRTERGDSAVYLCASSLGSGSSYNEQFFGPGTRLTVL.

The chain combines TRBV21-1 with TRBJ2-7; the table calls TRBD2, which could not be checked here. TRBV21-1 is annotated as a pseudogene. The CDR3 sequence is 15 residues long. The CDR3 nucleotides read TGTGCCAGCAGCATTCGGACTAGCGGGACCTACGAGCAGTACTTC. The encoded protein is CASSIRTSGTYEQYF.

This clone was counted a single time. The genes are TRBV11-3 and TRBJ2-4; D uncertain. This CDR3 is built from 14 residues. V was shortened by 5 bases and J by 0 bases, with 8 bases between the two germline ends. Germline-derived CDR1 and CDR2 are SGHNT and YENEEA. The DNA for the CDR3 is TGTGCCAGCAGCCCGGAGATAGCCAAAAACATTCAGTACTTC. Protein: CASSPEIAKNIQYF.

The chain has TRBV2 and TRBJ2-3; 8 nucleotides agree with TRBD2. V gave up 2 bases and J gave up 2 bases; unmatched junction bases: 3. CDR1 and CDR2 from the germline V gene are SNHLY and FYNNEI. CDR3 length: 15 residues. Here the CDR3 DNA reads TGTGCCAGCAGTGAAAACGGGGGGGCCACAGATACGCAGTATTTT. This sequence encodes CASSENGGATDTQYF.

Only one count was recorded for this clone. The rearrangement links TRBV18 to TRBJ2-1, with TRBD2 identical over 8 bases. The CDR3 has 16 residues. Germline V gives CDR1 KGHSH, CDR2 LQKENI. The trim removed 3 bases at V and 5 bases at J, leaving 9 bases unmatched. CDR3 sequence: CASSPRISGDHNEQFF. The CDR3 DNA reads TGTGCCAGCTCACCCCGGATTAGCGGGGACCACAATGAGCAGTTCTTC.

Many counts were recorded for this clone. V usage is TRBV5-6 and J usage is TRBJ2-1, with D perhaps TRBD1 (6 bases). The germline V gene encodes CDR1 SGHDT and CDR2 YYEEEE. The V end was cut by 5 bases, the J end by 4 bases, with 10 bases between. CDR3 length: 13 residues. For the CDR3, the DNA is TGTGCCAGCAGTCGACAGGTATACAATGAGCAGTTCTTC. Translation gives CASSRQVYNEQFF. The complete variable domain, with remaining parts taken from reference TRBV5-6 and TRBJ2-1, reads DAGVTQSPTHLIKTRGQQVTLRCSPKSGHDTVSWYQQALGQGPQFIFQYYEEEERQRGNFPDRFSGHQFPNYSSELNVNALLLGDSALYLCASSRQVYNEQFFGPGTRLTVL.

This clone was seen more than once but under ten times. The genes are TRBV5-6 and TRBJ2-7, with 8 bases lining up with TRBD2. CDR1 and CDR2 (germline): SGHDT, YYEEEE. The J segment lost 3 bases and the V segment lost 0 bases, leaving 5 bases of the junction unmatched. The CDR3 has 15 amino acids. The CDR3 loop is CASSLAQRGYYEQYF. CDR3 nucleotides: TGTGCCAGCAGCTTGGCCCAGCGGGGGTACTACGAGCAGTACTTC.

The chain couples TRBV6-6 to TRBJ1-1; weak D call: TRBD1 (5 bases). The germline V and J ends were trimmed by 6 bases and 1 base, with 15 bases remaining between them. The CDR3 runs to 15 residues. Looked up from germline, CDR1 is MNHNY and CDR2 is SVGAGI (reference sequence). The CDR3 DNA reads as TGTGCCAGCAGACCTACCGGACACCCGAACACTGAAGCTTTCTTT. Translated: CASRPTGHPNTEAFF.

As DNA, the CDR3 is TGTGCCAGCAGCCATCCGAACGGGACTAGCGGGAGGCTGTACGAGCAGTACTTC. It yields the protein CASSHPNGTSGRLYEQYF. The V gene is TRBV14, the J gene TRBJ2-7; 15 bases are shared with TRBD2. The V segment lost 3 bases and the J segment 4 bases; nucleotides outside the gene matches: 10. The CDR3 loop spans 18 amino acids. The germline CDR1 and CDR2 sequences are SGHDN and FVKESK.

The rearrangement uses TRBV6-5 and TRBJ1-2; D remains ambiguous. Germline CDR1 MNHEY, CDR2 SVGAGI. This CDR3 has 15 amino acids. Deletions cut 6 bases from V and 4 bases from J, with 18 bases between. The CDR3 here is CASRNLIRPPYGYTF. In nucleotides, the CDR3 is TGTGCCAGCAGAAACCTAATACGTCCTCCCTATGGCTACACCTTC.

V is TRBV2 and J is TRBJ2-2, with TRBD1 matching over 8 bases. Germline CDR1 is SNHLY and CDR2 is FYNNEI. The CDR3 has 15 residues. The ends lost 7 bases at V and 5 bases at J; junction bases unmatched: 9. The CDR3 bases are TGTGCCAGCAAACCACAGGGGGTCGGGACCGGGGAGCTGTTTTTT. As protein: CASKPQGVGTGELFF.

The chain combines TRBV7-9 with TRBJ2-7, with TRBD2 matching 8 bases. Germline CDR1 is SEHNR and CDR2 is FQNEAQ (reference sequence). The V gene end was trimmed by 4 bases and the J gene end by 5 bases; junction bases not matched to a gene: 7. The CDR3 extends over 14 amino acids. The CDR3 coding sequence is TGTGCCAGCAGCTGGAGCGGGAGCCTCGACGAGCAGTACTTC. Its protein is CASSWSGSLDEQYF.

V usage is TRBV5-4 and J usage is TRBJ1-1; tentatively, D is TRBD1 (6 bases). The germline CDR1 and CDR2 sequences are SGHNT and YYREEE (reference sequence). The CDR3 is made up of 16 amino acids. Deletions cut 0 bases from V and 3 bases from J, with 15 bases between. The CDR3 protein is CASSLEMAGEDTEAFF. CDR3 nucleotides: TGTGCCAGCAGCTTGGAAATGGCAGGGGAAGACACTGAAGCTTTCTTT.

This clone showed up just a few times. The chain couples TRBV4-1 to TRBJ1-1; a weak D match, TRBD1 (6 bases). The germline V gene encodes CDR1 MGHRA and CDR2 YSYEKL. CDR3 length: 16 amino acids. V lost 0 bases to trimming and J lost 6 bases, with 17 bases between them. This chain's CDR3 is CASSQDLGGGPAEAFF. The DNA for the CDR3 is TGCGCCAGCAGCCAAGATTTGGGCGGGGGGCCAGCTGAAGCTTTCTTT.

This chain links TRBV2 with TRBJ2-2; 9 nucleotides agree with TRBD2. CDR1 is SNHLY and CDR2 is FYNNEI in the germline V gene. CDR3 length equals 13 residues. V trimming: 9 bases; J trimming: 1 base; junction bases outside the gene matches: 0. The CDR3 sequence is CASSGGNTGELFF. Here the CDR3 DNA reads TGTGCCAGTAGCGGGGGGAACACCGGGGAGCTGTTTTTT.